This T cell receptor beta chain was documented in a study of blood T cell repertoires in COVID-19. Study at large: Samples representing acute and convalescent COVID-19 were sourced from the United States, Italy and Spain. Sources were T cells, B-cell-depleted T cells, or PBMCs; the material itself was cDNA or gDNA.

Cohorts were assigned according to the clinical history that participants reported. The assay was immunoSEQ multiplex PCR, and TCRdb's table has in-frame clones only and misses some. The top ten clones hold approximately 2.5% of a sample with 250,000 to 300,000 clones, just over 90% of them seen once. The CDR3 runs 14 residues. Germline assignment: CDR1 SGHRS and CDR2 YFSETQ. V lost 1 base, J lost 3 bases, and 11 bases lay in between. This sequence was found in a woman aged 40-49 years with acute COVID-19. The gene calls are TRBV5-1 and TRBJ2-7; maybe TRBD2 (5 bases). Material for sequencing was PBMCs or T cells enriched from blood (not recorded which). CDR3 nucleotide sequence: TGCGCCAGCAGCTTGACCGGGGATATCTACGAGCAGTACTTC. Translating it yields CASSLTGDIYEQYF.